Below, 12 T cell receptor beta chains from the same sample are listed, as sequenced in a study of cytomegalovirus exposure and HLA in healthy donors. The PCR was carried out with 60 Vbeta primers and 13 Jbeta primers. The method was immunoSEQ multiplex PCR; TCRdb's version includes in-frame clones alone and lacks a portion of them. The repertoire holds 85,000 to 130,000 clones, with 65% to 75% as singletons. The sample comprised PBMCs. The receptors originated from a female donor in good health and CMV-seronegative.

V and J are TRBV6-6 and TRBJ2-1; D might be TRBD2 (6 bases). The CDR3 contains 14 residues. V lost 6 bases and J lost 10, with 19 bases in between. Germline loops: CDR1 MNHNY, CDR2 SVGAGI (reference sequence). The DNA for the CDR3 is TGTGCCAGCAGCCCCCATCGGGAGCTGCAGGAGCAGTTCTTC. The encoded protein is CASSPHRELQEQFF.

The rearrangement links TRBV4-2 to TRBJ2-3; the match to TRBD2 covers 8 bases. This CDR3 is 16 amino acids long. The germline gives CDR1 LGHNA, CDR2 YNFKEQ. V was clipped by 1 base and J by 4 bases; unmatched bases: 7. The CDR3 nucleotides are TGTGCCAGCAGCCAAGGAAGCGGGAGTAGTCCAGATACGCAGTATTTT. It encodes CASSQGSGSSPDTQYF.

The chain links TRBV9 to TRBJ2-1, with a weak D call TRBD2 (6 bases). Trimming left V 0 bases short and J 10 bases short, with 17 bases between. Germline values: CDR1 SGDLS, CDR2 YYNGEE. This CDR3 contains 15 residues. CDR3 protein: CASSVGRVSTGEQFF. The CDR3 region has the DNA TGTGCCAGCAGCGTAGGGAGGGTCTCCACGGGGGAGCAGTTCTTC.

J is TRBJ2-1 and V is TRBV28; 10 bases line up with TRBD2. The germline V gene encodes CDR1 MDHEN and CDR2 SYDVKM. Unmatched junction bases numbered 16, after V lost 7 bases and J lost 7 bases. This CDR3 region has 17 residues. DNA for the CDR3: TGTGCCAGCACCCTCACCAGAGGCCAGCGGGAGGGAAATGAGCAGTTCTTC. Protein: CASTLTRGQREGNEQFF.

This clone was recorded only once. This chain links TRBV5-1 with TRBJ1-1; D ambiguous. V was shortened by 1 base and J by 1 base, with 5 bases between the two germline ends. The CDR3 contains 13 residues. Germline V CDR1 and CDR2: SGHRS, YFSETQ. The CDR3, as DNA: TGCGCCAGCAGCTTGTTCGGGAACACTGAAGCTTTCTTT. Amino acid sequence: CASSLFGNTEAFF.

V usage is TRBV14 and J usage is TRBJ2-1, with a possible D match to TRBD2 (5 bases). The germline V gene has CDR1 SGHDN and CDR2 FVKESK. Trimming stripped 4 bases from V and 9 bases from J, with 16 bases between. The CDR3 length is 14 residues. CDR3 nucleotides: TGTGCCAGCAGCCCGCGGGCCTCCTCCGGTGAGCAGTTCTTC. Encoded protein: CASSPRASSGEQFF.

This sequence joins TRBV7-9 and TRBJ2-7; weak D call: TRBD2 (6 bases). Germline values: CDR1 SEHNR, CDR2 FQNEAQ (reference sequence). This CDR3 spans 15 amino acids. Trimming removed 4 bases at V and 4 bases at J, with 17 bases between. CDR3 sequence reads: CASSSGRERGYEQYF. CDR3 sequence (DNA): TGTGCCAGCAGCTCCGGGAGAGAGCGTGGGTACGAGCAGTACTTC.

CDR3 sequence: CASASQGAPSYGYTF. CDR3 bases: TGTGCTAGTGCCTCACAGGGGGCGCCGAGCTATGGCTACACCTTC. The J gene is TRBJ1-2, the V gene TRBV12-5, with 9 nucleotides matching TRBD1. The trim removed 7 bases at V and 4 bases at J, leaving 10 bases unmatched. CDR1 is LGHNT, CDR2 FRNRAP, per germline. The CDR3 extends over 15 amino acids.

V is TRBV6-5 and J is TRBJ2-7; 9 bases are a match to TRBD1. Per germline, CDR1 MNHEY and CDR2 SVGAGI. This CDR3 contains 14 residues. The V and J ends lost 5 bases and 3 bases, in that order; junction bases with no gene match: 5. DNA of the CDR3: TGTGCCAGCAGTAACGGACAGGGGATCTACGAGCAGTACTTC. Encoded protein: CASSNGQGIYEQYF.

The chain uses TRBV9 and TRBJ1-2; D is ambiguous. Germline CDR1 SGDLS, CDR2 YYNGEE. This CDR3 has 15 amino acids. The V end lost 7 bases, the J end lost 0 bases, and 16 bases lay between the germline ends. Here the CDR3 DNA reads TGTGCCAGCGCGAAAGGACGGGGAACTAACTATGGCTACACCTTC. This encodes CASAKGRGTNYGYTF.

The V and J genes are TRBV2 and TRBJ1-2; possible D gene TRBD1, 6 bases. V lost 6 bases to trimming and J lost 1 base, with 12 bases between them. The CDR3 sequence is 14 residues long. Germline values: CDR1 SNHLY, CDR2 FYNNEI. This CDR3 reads CASREQGGNYGYTF. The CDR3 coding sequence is TGTGCCAGCAGAGAACAGGGTGGTAACTATGGCTACACCTTC.

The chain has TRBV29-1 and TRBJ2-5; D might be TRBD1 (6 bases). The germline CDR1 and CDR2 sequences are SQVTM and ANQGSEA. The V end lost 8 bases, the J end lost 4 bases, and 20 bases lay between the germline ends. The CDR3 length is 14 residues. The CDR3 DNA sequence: TGCAGCACACCTCAGCAGGGGTTTAGAGAGACCCAGTACTTC. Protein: CSTPQQGFRETQYF.